This T cell receptor (beta chain) was sequenced in a study of shared clonotypes between healthy human individuals. The table came from immunoSEQ multiplex PCR; TCRdb's copy has only in-frame clones and leaves some out. The sample has approximately 1.9 million clones; about 94% are singletons. Unmatched junction bases numbered 9, after V lost 6 bases and J lost 4 bases. The CDR3 loop spans 14 amino acids. Germline loops: CDR1 MNHEY, CDR2 SMNVEV (reference sequence). The naive CD8 subset, CD45RO-negative cells positively selected for CCR7, excluded terminally differentiated effector memory CD45RA+ cells. Every donor, a Caucasian adult, lived in Nashville, Tennessee. Notes on this clone: Other DNA sequences in this specimen translate into the identical CDR3.

The chain has TRBV27 and TRBJ2-7; 7 bases align to TRBD1. The TCR originated in a young man in good health. Some clones in this sample may be carry-over from other donors' samples. Material for sequencing was naive CD8+ T cells from PBMCs. The CDR3 spells CASSPNRGHYEQYF. CDR3 nucleotide sequence: TGTGCCAGCAGCCCTAACAGGGGACATTACGAGCAGTACTTC.